The 4 T cell receptor beta chains reported below all come from one sample, sequenced in a study of T cell repertoires in cytomegalovirus infection. TCRdb itself ran the reads through MiXCR, one entry per CDR3 protein. The data contain some 280,000 distinct CDR3 sequences, approximately 14% of them seen just once; the ten biggest clones take up 8.8%. Sequencing was performed on PBMCs. These receptors were taken from a human donor in good health (CMV status not recorded). Some clones in this sample may be carry-over from other donors' samples.

The chain recombines TRBV7-2 with TRBJ2-1; 9 nucleotides agree with TRBD2. Germline CDR1 SGHTA, CDR2 FQGNSA. The CDR3 loop spans 16 amino acids. Trimming removed 6 bases from V and 3 bases from J; junction bases left unmatched: 9. The CDR3 DNA follows: TGTGCCAGCAGAGCCCAGGGCGGGGGGGGCTACAATGAGCAGTTCTTC. The encoded protein is CASRAQGGGGYNEQFF.

This clonotype was counted at least ten times. The chain joins TRBV7-2 to TRBJ1-1, with TRBD1 as a possible D gene (5 bases). This CDR3 comprises 14 residues. V lost 2 bases, J lost 5 bases, and 12 bases lay in between. Germline lookup yields CDR1 SGHTA and CDR2 FQGNSA. CDR3: CASSLRGVPTEAFF. Here the CDR3 DNA reads TGTGCCAGCAGCTTACGGGGGGTCCCAACTGAAGCTTTCTTT.

Here the CDR3 reads CASNLGGENIQYF. The CDR3 region has the DNA TGTGCCAGCAACCTGGGGGGGGAAAACATTCAGTACTTC. This chain links TRBV5-4 with TRBJ2-4, with 7 bases aligning to TRBD2. Germline V lookup: CDR1 SGHNT, CDR2 YYREEE (reference sequence). Trimming cost V 6 bases and J 5 bases; bases outside gene matches: 5. The CDR3 is 13 residues long.

This clonotype was recorded at least ten times. The V gene is TRBV27, the J gene TRBJ2-5, with D maybe TRBD1 (6 bases). Germline CDR1 and CDR2: MNHEY and SMNVEV (reference sequence). Between the trimmed V and J ends, which lost 6 bases and 5 bases, there was a span of 13 bases. There are 13 residues in the CDR3. The CDR3 region is CASRQRTVETQYF. CDR3 DNA: TGTGCCAGCAGACAAAGGACAGTGGAGACCCAGTACTTC.